This TCR beta chain was identified in a study of human T cells and chemical hapten exposure. Time point described: patch test 3, about 24 weeks after DPC sensitization. Sample treatment: therapeutic diphenylcyclopropenone sensitization with weekly scalp DPC. The library put unique molecular identifiers onto individual cDNA molecules. Original processing notes: TCRs per sample had a median of approximately 98,000 and ranged from 23,224 to 690,600. MiXCR was run by TCRdb on the RACE reads, yielding one entry per CDR3 protein. Clone size and V and J calls follow TCRdb, not the original study. Of under 200,000 distinct CDR3 sequences listed, about a quarter were seen once; the top ten hold about 2.1%. CDR1 is MNHEY, CDR2 SVGAGI, per germline. The CDR3 spans 16 residues. The V and J ends lost 5 bases and 1 base, in that order; junction bases with no gene match: 0.

The chain combines TRBV6-5 with TRBJ2-1; 15 bases fit TRBD2. The source of this sequence is a woman younger than 30 with alopecia areata. Some clones in this sample may be carry-over from other donors' samples. The sample was whole blood, taken in connection with sensitization to the hapten diphenylcyclopropenone (DPC). This chain's CDR3 is CASSGLAGGSYNEQFF. The CDR3 nucleotides read TGTGCCAGCAGTGGACTAGCGGGGGGGTCCTACAATGAGCAGTTCTTC.